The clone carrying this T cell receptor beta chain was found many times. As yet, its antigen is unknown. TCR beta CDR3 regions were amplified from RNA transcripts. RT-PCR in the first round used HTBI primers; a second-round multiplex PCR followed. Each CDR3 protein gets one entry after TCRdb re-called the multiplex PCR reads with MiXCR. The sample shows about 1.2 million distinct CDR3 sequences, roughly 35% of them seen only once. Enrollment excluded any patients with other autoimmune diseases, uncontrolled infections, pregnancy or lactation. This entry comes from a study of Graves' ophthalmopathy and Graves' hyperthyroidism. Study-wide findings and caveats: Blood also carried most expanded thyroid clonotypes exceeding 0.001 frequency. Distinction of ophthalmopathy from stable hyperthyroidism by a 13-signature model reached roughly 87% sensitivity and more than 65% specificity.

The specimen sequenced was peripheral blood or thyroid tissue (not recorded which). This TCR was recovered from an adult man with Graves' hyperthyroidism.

CDR3: CASSLYGTNTEAFF. The CDR3 DNA is TGTGCCAGCAGCCTTTATGGGACTAACACTGAAGCTTTCTTT. The genes are TRBV2 and TRBJ1-1, with a possible D match to TRBD1 (5 bases). V was pared by 6 bases and J by 2 bases, with 13 bases between. CDR1 SNHLY and CDR2 FYNNEI come from the germline V gene. This CDR3 contains 14 residues.